The 16 T cell receptor beta chains below all came from one sample that was sequenced in a study of cytomegalovirus exposure and HLA in healthy donors. The protocol was immunoSEQ multiplex PCR, while the TCRdb copy is restricted to in-frame clones and leaves out a portion. The data show around 90,000 clones, roughly 84% seen once. What was sequenced was PBMCs. The receptors derive from a woman younger than 30 in good health and CMV-seropositive.

The chain employs TRBV5-1 and TRBJ2-1; 10 bases are a match to TRBD2. The CDR3 has 20 amino acids. In germline, CDR1 is SGHRS, CDR2 YFSETQ. The J segment lost 1 base and the V segment lost 4 bases, leaving 17 bases of the junction unmatched. In DNA form, the CDR3 reads TGCGCCAGCAGCCCCCTGGCGAGCGGGGGGGCCTCGAGGTCCTACAATGAGCAGTTCTTC. Translating gives CASSPLASGGASRSYNEQFF.

The chain carries TRBV7-9 and TRBJ2-2; a possible D gene is TRBD1 (6 bases). The CDR3 is 16 amino acids. Germline assignment: CDR1 SEHNR and CDR2 FQNEAQ (reference sequence). Trimming took off 2 bases at V and 2 bases at J, with 12 bases between the two ends. The CDR3 sequence: CASSLSRGGNTGELFF. CDR3 nucleotide sequence: TGTGCCAGCAGCTTAAGTCGAGGGGGTAACACCGGGGAGCTGTTTTTT.

The genes are TRBV7-7 and TRBJ2-2; 10 bases match TRBD1. Germline assignment: CDR1 SSHAT and CDR2 FNYEAQ (reference sequence). Unmatched junction bases numbered 6, after V lost 4 bases and J lost 7 bases. CDR3 size: 15 residues. This CDR3 is CASSSDRGVHGELFF. The CDR3 bases are TGTGCCAGCAGCTCGGACAGGGGGGTACACGGGGAGCTGTTTTTT.

The rearrangement links TRBV19 to TRBJ2-7; 8 bases align to TRBD1. The V segment lost 4 bases and the J segment 6 bases; nucleotides outside the gene matches: 8. Germline-derived CDR1 and CDR2 are LNHDA and SQIVND (reference sequence). The CDR3 loop spans 14 amino acids. As DNA, the CDR3 is TGTGCCAGTAGTAGAGGACAGGGATGGGTCGAGCAGTACTTC. As protein: CASSRGQGWVEQYF.

V and J are TRBV19 and TRBJ2-5, with 8 nucleotides matching TRBD1. CDR3 length equals 15 residues. V was clipped by 6 bases and J by 4 bases; unmatched bases: 10. Germline V lookup: CDR1 LNHDA, CDR2 SQIVND (reference sequence). CDR3 sequence (DNA): TGTGCCAGTAGCCGGATCAGGGGGCGGTTAGAGACCCAGTACTTC. It codes for CASSRIRGRLETQYF.

V usage is TRBV18 and J usage is TRBJ2-7, with 12 positions matching TRBD1. This CDR3 has 18 amino acids. The ends lost 2 bases at V and 1 base at J; junction bases unmatched: 9. The germline V gene has CDR1 KGHSH and CDR2 LQKENI. CDR3 sequence: CASSPIPGQGAGSYEQYF. In DNA form, the CDR3 reads TGTGCCAGCTCACCAATCCCGGGACAGGGGGCCGGGTCCTACGAGCAGTACTTC.

This chain links TRBV5-1 with TRBJ2-3, with 8 bases that match TRBD2. After removal of 3 bases from V and 3 bases from J, the junction contained 6 bases not matched to a gene. The V gene's germline CDR1 is SGHRS and CDR2 YFSETQ. This CDR3 has 15 residues. The CDR3 nucleotides read TGCGCCAGCAGCTCCGGGACTAGGGAAACAGATACGCAGTATTTT. It translates to CASSSGTRETDTQYF.

The V gene is TRBV4-3, the J gene TRBJ1-2, with D maybe TRBD1 (5 bases). CDR3 length: 15 amino acids. The germline V and J ends were trimmed by 0 bases and 2 bases, with 10 bases remaining between them. From germline, CDR1 is LGHNA and CDR2 YSLEER. In DNA, the CDR3 is TGCGCCAGCAGCCAAGATGGGGGGAACAACTATGGCTACACCTTC. Residues: CASSQDGGNNYGYTF.

The V and J genes are TRBV28 and TRBJ1-4; perhaps TRBD1 as D (5 bases). This CDR3 is built from 15 residues. V was clipped by 8 bases and J by 3 bases, with 16 bases between them. CDR1 is MDHEN, CDR2 SYDVKM, per germline. The CDR3 nucleotides read TGTGCCAGCGCAGGGCTCCGCGGGGCTAATGAAAAACTGTTTTTT. It specifies CASAGLRGANEKLFF.

The rearrangement uses TRBV6-1 and TRBJ1-5; D may be TRBD1 (6 bases). Germline V gene data show CDR1 as MNHNS and CDR2 as SASEGT. Trimming took off 6 bases at V and 0 bases at J, with 24 bases between the two ends. The CDR3 covers 19 residues. The CDR3 loop is CASRETKDGRGYSNQPQHF. Here the CDR3 DNA reads TGTGCCAGCAGAGAAACCAAGGACGGGAGGGGGTATAGCAATCAGCCCCAGCATTTT.

The chain joins TRBV6-4 to TRBJ2-3, with 13 bases aligning to TRBD2. With V trimmed by 6 bases and J by 6 bases, 6 bases remained unmatched. CDR1 MRHNA and CDR2 SNTAGT come from the germline V gene. The CDR3 is made up of 15 amino acids. CDR3 sequence (DNA): TGTGCCAGCAGCGCCTCGGGACTAGCGGGGGATACGCAGTATTTT. Amino acid sequence: CASSASGLAGDTQYF.

This rearrangement joins TRBV19 to TRBJ2-7; possible D gene TRBD1, 5 bases. With 5 bases removed from V and 4 bases from J, the gap between germline ends came to 9 bases. CDR1 and CDR2 (germline): LNHDA, SQIVND (reference sequence). CDR3 length: 12 residues. The CDR3, as DNA: TGTGCCAGTAGTCATACAGGATACGAGCAGTACTTC. It encodes CASSHTGYEQYF.

This clone appeared a single time. The CDR3 coding sequence is TGTGCCAGCAGTTGGGACAGGGGTGACCACGAGCAGTACTTC. It yields the protein CASSWDRGDHEQYF. The chain combines TRBV6-5 with TRBJ2-7; 10 positions match TRBD1. This CDR3 has 14 residues. CDR1 and CDR2 (germline): MNHEY, SVGAGI. V trimming: 4 bases; J trimming: 5 bases; junction bases outside the gene matches: 5.

The chain employs TRBV4-2 and TRBJ1-5, with D possibly TRBD1 on 6 matching bases. CDR1 LGHNA and CDR2 YNFKEQ come from the germline V gene. CDR3 length equals 17 residues. With 3 bases removed from V and 1 base from J, the gap between germline ends came to 16 bases. This CDR3 reads CASSQVQGPGSNQPQHF. CDR3 in DNA: TGTGCCAGCAGCCAGGTACAGGGCCCGGGGAGCAATCAGCCCCAGCATTTT.

This chain connects TRBV6-5 to TRBJ2-2; the D gene is possibly TRBD2 (5 bases). V dropped 5 bases and J dropped 7 bases, with 11 bases sitting between them. The germline V gene encodes CDR1 MNHEY and CDR2 SVGAGI. This CDR3 contains 13 residues. CDR3 in DNA: TGTGCCAGCAGTCCCGTGGGGAGCGGGGAGCTGTTTTTT. Encoded protein: CASSPVGSGELFF.

The chain uses TRBV2 and TRBJ2-2; 10 nucleotides match TRBD1. V lost 6 bases and J lost 7; bases outside the gene matches: 2. The CDR3 runs 13 residues. Germline CDR1 and CDR2: SNHLY and FYNNEI. In DNA form, the CDR3 reads TGTGCCAGCAGGGACAGGGGGGTCGGGGAGCTGTTTTTT. This translates into CASRDRGVGELFF.